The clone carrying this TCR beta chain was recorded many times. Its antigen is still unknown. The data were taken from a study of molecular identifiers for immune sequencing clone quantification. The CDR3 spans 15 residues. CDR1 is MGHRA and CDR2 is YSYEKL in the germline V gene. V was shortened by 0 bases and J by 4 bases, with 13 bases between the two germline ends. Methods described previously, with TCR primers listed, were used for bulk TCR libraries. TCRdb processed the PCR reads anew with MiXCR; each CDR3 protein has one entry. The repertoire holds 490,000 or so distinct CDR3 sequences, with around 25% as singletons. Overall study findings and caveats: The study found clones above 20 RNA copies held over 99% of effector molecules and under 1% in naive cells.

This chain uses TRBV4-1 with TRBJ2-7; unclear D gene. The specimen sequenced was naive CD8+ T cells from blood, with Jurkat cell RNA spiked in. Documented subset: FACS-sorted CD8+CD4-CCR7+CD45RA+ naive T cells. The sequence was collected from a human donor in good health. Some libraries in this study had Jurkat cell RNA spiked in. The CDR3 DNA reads TGCGCCAGCAGCCAAGATCCGCAGAGCTGGTACGAGCAGTACTTC. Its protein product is CASSQDPQSWYEQYF.